One sample yielded the 27 T cell receptor beta chains listed below, sequenced in a study of T cell clonotyping in hematopoietic cell transplantation. Sequenced by immunoSEQ multiplex PCR; TCRdb stores in-frame clones only, minus some. The profile covers 30,000 to 40,000 clones, with around 95% appearing a single time and around 1.5% taken by the ten largest. Time point of the sample: recipient sample about 28 days before transplant, after cytoreduction. Sequences were derived from peripheral blood mononuclear cells, sampled before stem cell transplant. The origin of the receptors is a man aged 40-55 years with chronic myeloid leukemia. Some clones in this sample may be carry-over from other donors' samples.

CDR3 amino acids: CASSPGQGEYGYTF. For the CDR3, the DNA is TGCGCCAGCAGCCCAGGACAGGGGGAGTATGGCTACACCTTC. The V call is TRBV5-1, the J call TRBJ1-2, with 10 bases identical to TRBD1. Germline V gene sequence: CDR1 SGHRS, CDR2 YFSETQ. V lost 4 bases and J lost 5; bases outside the gene matches: 5. The CDR3 length is 14 residues.

The rearrangement joins TRBV2 to TRBJ2-3; D is perhaps TRBD1 or TRBD2 (6 bases each). Trimming took 7 bases from V and 3 from J, leaving 11 bases between them. This CDR3 is built from 13 residues. Per germline, CDR1 SNHLY and CDR2 FYNNEI. CDR3 DNA: TGTGCCAGCACAAGGGGGGAAACAGATACGCAGTATTTT. Its protein product is CASTRGETDTQYF.

The chain links TRBV5-6 to TRBJ1-4; D is possibly TRBD1 (6 bases). Germline assignment: CDR1 SGHDT and CDR2 YYEEEE. This CDR3 is 15 amino acids long. V lost 0 bases, J lost 8 bases, and 14 bases lay in between. This CDR3 reads CASSLAGTSTEKLFF. DNA of the CDR3: TGTGCCAGCAGCTTGGCTGGGACAAGCACAGAAAAACTGTTTTTT.

This chain's CDR3 is CASSFERGVRGYTF. In DNA, the CDR3 is TGTGCCAGCAGTTTCGAGAGGGGAGTGAGAGGCTACACCTTC. This chain links TRBV28 with TRBJ1-2; TRBD1 is a possible D gene (5 bases). This CDR3 has 14 residues. CDR1 MDHEN and CDR2 SYDVKM come from the germline V gene. V was pared by 3 bases and J by 8 bases, with 16 bases between.

This CDR3 is CASSLGGREGEKLFF. In DNA form, the CDR3 reads TGCGCCAGCAGCTTGGGGGGCAGGGAAGGTGAAAAACTGTTTTTT. This chain connects TRBV5-1 to TRBJ1-4, with D possibly TRBD1 on 5 matching bases. The germline V and J ends were trimmed by 0 bases and 7 bases, with 13 bases remaining between them. Germline CDR1 SGHRS, CDR2 YFSETQ. The CDR3 is 15 residues long.

The gene calls are TRBV10-3 and TRBJ2-3; tentatively, D is TRBD2 (7 bases). The CDR3 contains 15 residues. V shed 0 bases and J shed 6 bases, with 13 bases lying between them. Germline CDR1 and CDR2: ENHRY and SYGVKD. The CDR3 region is CAISESKGEGDTQYF. The CDR3 DNA follows: TGTGCCATCAGTGAGTCAAAGGGGGAGGGGGATACGCAGTATTTT.

The chain joins TRBV4-1 to TRBJ1-2; perhaps TRBD1 as D (5 bases). Trimming removed 4 bases from V and 4 bases from J, with 16 bases in between. The CDR3 totals 15 residues. Germline lookup yields CDR1 MGHRA and CDR2 YSYEKL. The CDR3: CASSPGGARGYGYTF. Here the CDR3 DNA reads TGCGCCAGCAGCCCCGGAGGGGCGCGGGGCTATGGCTACACCTTC.

This chain links TRBV7-2 with TRBJ2-2; 8 bases fit TRBD1. CDR3 length: 15 amino acids. The V gene end was trimmed by 6 bases and the J gene end by 1 base; junction bases not matched to a gene: 4. Germline V gene sequence: CDR1 SGHTA, CDR2 FQGNSA. For the CDR3, the DNA is TGTGCCAGCAGTCCGGACAGGGTGAACACCGGGGAGCTGTTTTTT. Its translation: CASSPDRVNTGELFF.

This sequence joins TRBV27 and TRBJ2-2, with TRBD2 identical over 9 bases. The CDR3 has 17 residues. V lost 6 bases to trimming and J lost 4 bases; unmatched junction nucleotides: 12. From germline, CDR1 is MNHEY and CDR2 SMNVEV (reference sequence). CDR3 sequence: CASSRTPWRGGTGELFF. The CDR3, as DNA: TGTGCCAGCAGCCGAACCCCCTGGCGGGGGGGCACCGGGGAGCTGTTTTTT.

This clone was recorded only once. This chain uses TRBV7-8 with TRBJ2-2; D is perhaps TRBD2 (6 bases). The ends were cut back, 10 bases at V and 4 bases at J, with 13 bases in the middle. Looked up from germline, CDR1 is SGHVS and CDR2 is FQNEAQ. This CDR3 contains 13 residues. As DNA, the CDR3 is TGTGCCACCCGCCGGAGGGGCACCGGGGAGCTGTTTTTT. This codes for CATRRRGTGELFF.

Only one count was recorded for this clone. V gene TRBV28 combines with J gene TRBJ2-7; the D gene could be TRBD1 or TRBD2 (5 bases each). The CDR3 runs 14 residues. Trimming cost V 6 bases and J 3 bases, with 15 bases left between them. Germline values: CDR1 MDHEN, CDR2 SYDVKM. The CDR3 DNA reads TGTGCCAGCAGCTTTCGGGGCAGTCACTACGAGCAGTACTTC. This encodes CASSFRGSHYEQYF.

CDR3 loop: CASSWGGNSNQPQHF. CDR3 sequence (DNA): TGTGCCAGCAGTTGGGGAGGGAATAGCAATCAGCCCCAGCATTTT. This sequence joins TRBV27 and TRBJ1-5, with D hard to call. V was trimmed by 4 bases and J by 0 bases, leaving 10 bases between them. CDR1 MNHEY and CDR2 SMNVEV come from the germline V gene (reference sequence). The length of the CDR3 is 15 residues.

As concerns this clone: This sample includes further DNA sequences coding for the same CDR3. The chain recombines TRBV5-6 with TRBJ1-2; D not resolved. V was clipped by 0 bases and J by 2 bases, with 5 bases between them. Germline V gives CDR1 SGHDT, CDR2 YYEEEE. The CDR3 length is 13 residues. The CDR3 DNA reads TGTGCCAGCAGCTTGGCACGGAACTATGGCTACACCTTC. Its protein is CASSLARNYGYTF.

The chain combines TRBV5-4 with TRBJ1-6; a possible D gene is TRBD1 (5 bases). Trimming stripped 3 bases from V and 8 bases from J, with 9 bases between. Germline CDR1 reads SGHNT; CDR2 reads YYREEE (reference sequence). This CDR3 is built from 13 residues. The CDR3 loop is CASSSQTDSPLHF. CDR3 nucleotide sequence: TGTGCCAGCAGCTCCCAGACAGATTCACCCCTCCACTTT.

This chain links TRBV6-1 with TRBJ2-3; 7 nucleotides match TRBD2. V gave up 9 bases and J gave up 1 base; unmatched junction bases: 10. CDR3 size: 15 residues. The germline V gene encodes CDR1 MNHNS and CDR2 SASEGT. The CDR3 DNA reads as TGTGCCAGTCTCTGGCGAAGCGGGGGCACAGATACGCAGTATTTT. Amino acids: CASLWRSGGTDTQYF.

V gene TRBV28 combines with J gene TRBJ1-4; 10 nucleotides line up with TRBD1. Germline V lookup: CDR1 MDHEN, CDR2 SYDVKM. V shed 2 bases and J 8 bases; nucleotides not matched to a gene: 8. The CDR3 runs to 16 residues. CDR3 sequence reads: CASSLAGTGVGEKLFF. Written as DNA, the CDR3 is TGTGCCAGCAGTTTAGCTGGGACAGGGGTGGGGGAAAAACTGTTTTTT.

This sequence joins TRBV19 and TRBJ1-1; D may be TRBD1 (5 bases). Trimming took off 4 bases at V and 6 bases at J, with 18 bases between the two ends. CDR3 length: 15 amino acids. Germline lookup yields CDR1 LNHDA and CDR2 SQIVND (reference sequence). The CDR3 region has the DNA TGTGCCAGTAGTACGCTCGACAGCCTGGGCTCTGAAGCTTTCTTT. Translation: CASSTLDSLGSEAFF.

The V gene is TRBV5-6, the J gene TRBJ2-3, with unresolved D. Trimming removed 4 bases from V and 2 bases from J, with 23 bases in between. Germline CDR1 is SGHDT and CDR2 is YYEEEE. The CDR3 has 18 amino acids. Written as DNA, the CDR3 is TGTGCCAGCAGCCCCACTTCGATAGCCCGAGACTCCACAGATACGCAGTATTTT. As protein: CASSPTSIARDSTDTQYF.

CDR3 DNA: TGTGCCAGCAGCTTGGAGGGGTTTCCGAATGAGCAGTTCTTC. This codes for CASSLEGFPNEQFF. The rearrangement joins TRBV5-6 to TRBJ2-1; D might be TRBD1 (5 bases). Trimming pared 0 bases from V and 7 bases from J, leaving 11 bases between. The germline V gene encodes CDR1 SGHDT and CDR2 YYEEEE. The CDR3 length is 14 residues.

The chain combines TRBV18 with TRBJ1-1; TRBD1 is a possible D gene (5 bases). CDR3 size: 15 residues. Germline V gives CDR1 KGHSH, CDR2 LQKENI. V lost 0 bases and J 2 bases, leaving 10 bases between the germline ends. The CDR3 here is CASSPPAGANTEAFF. CDR3 nucleotide sequence: TGTGCCAGCTCACCACCGGCCGGGGCCAACACTGAAGCTTTCTTT.

The V and J genes are TRBV30 and TRBJ1-1, with 8 positions matching TRBD1. The V and J ends lost 2 bases and 1 base, in that order; junction bases with no gene match: 6. The CDR3 length is 15 residues. The germline V gene encodes CDR1 GTSNPN and CDR2 SVGIG (reference sequence). CDR3 in DNA: TGTGCCTGGAGTCCTACCGGGACAGGGAACACTGAAGCTTTCTTT. Translating gives CAWSPTGTGNTEAFF.

The genes are TRBV25-1 and TRBJ2-1; D uncertain. Germline values: CDR1 MGHDK, CDR2 SYGVNS. CDR3 length: 15 residues. The V and J ends lost 4 bases and 0 bases respectively, with 10 bases between them. The CDR3 spells CASSVTLSSYNEQFF. The CDR3 bases are TGTGCCAGCAGTGTTACTCTGAGCTCCTACAATGAGCAGTTCTTC.

The CDR3: CASSTLGQNTEAFF. CDR3 in DNA: TGTGCCAGTAGTACCCTCGGACAGAACACTGAAGCTTTCTTT. This chain links TRBV19 with TRBJ1-1, with D possibly TRBD1 on 5 matching bases. CDR1 and CDR2 (germline): LNHDA, SQIVND (reference sequence). There are 14 residues in the CDR3. V was clipped by 4 bases and J by 1 base, with 10 bases between them. Full variable domain (rest looked up from reference TRBV19 and TRBJ1-1): DGGITQSPKYLFRKEGQNVTLSCEQNLNHDAMYWYRQDPGQGLRLIYYSQIVNDFQKGDIAEGYSVSREKKESFPLTVTSAQKNPTAFYLCASSTLGQNTEAFFGQGTRLTVV.

The V call is TRBV5-1, the J call TRBJ2-3; D is possibly TRBD2 (6 bases). Deletions cut 5 bases from V and 2 bases from J, with 21 bases between. Per germline, CDR1 SGHRS and CDR2 YFSETQ. This CDR3 comprises 17 residues. The DNA for the CDR3 is TGCGCCAGCAGAAACATCGACGGGAGAACGAACACAGATACGCAGTATTTT. Protein: CASRNIDGRTNTDTQYF.

The V gene is TRBV7-2, the J gene TRBJ1-1; tentatively, D is TRBD1 (5 bases). Germline CDR1 and CDR2: SGHTA and FQGNSA. The CDR3 loop spans 13 amino acids. V lost 1 base, J lost 4 bases, and 7 bases lay in between. CDR3 loop: CASSLEGTTEAFF. The CDR3 coding sequence is TGTGCCAGCAGCTTAGAAGGGACCACTGAAGCTTTCTTT.

This clone was detected only once. J is TRBJ1-2 and V is TRBV7-8; D possibly corresponds to TRBD1 (6 bases). Trimming stripped 2 bases from V and 5 bases from J, with 21 bases between. The CDR3 has 17 amino acids. Germline CDR1 and CDR2: SGHVS and FQNEAQ. The CDR3 region is CASSLTSWTQGKYGYTF. DNA for the CDR3: TGTGCCAGCAGCTTAACCAGCTGGACTCAGGGGAAGTATGGCTACACCTTC.

This chain links TRBV19 with TRBJ1-6, with D possibly TRBD1 on 5 matching bases. Germline loops: CDR1 LNHDA, CDR2 SQIVND (reference sequence). This CDR3 is 14 amino acids long. Deletions cut 10 bases from V and 3 bases from J, with 13 bases between. This CDR3 is CATSRGGYNSPLHF. For the CDR3, the DNA is TGTGCCACCTCGCGGGGGGGCTATAATTCACCCCTCCACTTT.